This passage covers 24 T cell receptor beta chains from one sample sequenced in a study of blood T cell repertoires in COVID-19. The data were produced by immunoSEQ multiplex PCR, yet TCRdb's version contains in-frame clones alone and is incomplete. The sample shows roughly 420,000 clones, 88% of them seen only once. Sequences were obtained from PBMCs or T cells enriched from blood (not recorded which). The source is a woman aged 25-40 years with acute COVID-19.

The CDR3 loop is CAIRLGTDYGYTF. The CDR3 DNA reads as TGTGCCATCAGACTCGGGACAGACTATGGCTACACCTTC. The chain carries TRBV10-3 and TRBJ1-2; 7 bases line up with TRBD1. The CDR3 length is 13 residues. CDR1 and CDR2 (germline): ENHRY, SYGVKD. The trim removed 6 bases at V and 3 bases at J, leaving 4 bases unmatched.

The sample holds one count of this clone. The chain employs TRBV27 and TRBJ1-4; 7 nucleotides align to TRBD1. With V trimmed by 6 bases and J by 0 bases, 7 bases remained unmatched. The CDR3 loop spans 16 amino acids. Germline V gene data show CDR1 as MNHEY and CDR2 as SMNVEV (reference sequence). The CDR3 is CASSLTGPATNEKLFF. Written as DNA, the CDR3 is TGTGCCAGCAGCCTGACAGGGCCTGCAACTAATGAAAAACTGTTTTTT.

The chain combines TRBV7-9 with TRBJ2-3; 7 bases map to TRBD2. Germline CDR1 and CDR2: SEHNR and FQNEAQ (reference sequence). The junction had 9 bases not matched to a gene; V was cut back by 4 bases and J by 14 bases. The CDR3 covers 12 residues. CDR3 region: CASSSGGRAGYF. In DNA, the CDR3 is TGTGCCAGCAGCTCGGGAGGCCGCGCGGGGTATTTT.

V usage is TRBV10-2 and J usage is TRBJ1-3; 9 bases match TRBD1. The CDR3 is 16 residues long. Germline trimming cut 7 bases from V and 4 bases from J; bases unmatched to any gene: 11. Germline assignment: CDR1 WSHSY and CDR2 SAAADI. The CDR3 DNA follows: TGCGCCAGCACTGAATCCGGGACAGGGAACGGAAACACCATATATTTT. It is translated as CASTESGTGNGNTIYF.

This sequence joins TRBV5-1 and TRBJ1-6; maybe TRBD1 (6 bases). This CDR3 contains 14 residues. Trimming took off 4 bases at V and 7 bases at J, with 12 bases between the two ends. The germline gives CDR1 SGHRS, CDR2 YFSETQ. CDR3 nucleotides: TGCGCCAGCAGCAGAGAGGGGACAAATTCACCCCTCCACTTT. Its protein product is CASSREGTNSPLHF.

This clone was counted a few times. The rearrangement joins TRBV21-1 to TRBJ1-3; the table assigns TRBD1, which was not confirmed against the DNA. TRBV21-1 is annotated as a pseudogene. The CDR3 loop spans 16 amino acids. Written as DNA, the CDR3 is TGTGCCAGCAGCAATTTCAGACAGGGAACTGGAAACACCATATATTTT. It specifies CASSNFRQGTGNTIYF.

This clone was seen more than once but under ten times. The chain uses TRBV4-1 and TRBJ2-2, with 9 positions matching TRBD1. V gave up 4 bases and J gave up 4 bases; unmatched junction bases: 13. There are 18 residues in the CDR3. Germline V gene lookup returns CDR1 MGHRA and CDR2 YSYEKL. The CDR3 reads CASSPRTPGQGITGELFF. CDR3 nucleotide sequence: TGCGCCAGCAGCCCAAGAACACCGGGACAGGGAATCACCGGGGAGCTGTTTTTT.

The chain is built from TRBV3-1 (or the pseudogene TRBV3-2) and TRBJ1-5; no clear D gene. This CDR3 contains 19 residues. Germline CDR1 reads LGHDT; CDR2 reads YNNKEL (reference sequence). Trimming cost V 6 bases and J 2 bases, with 26 bases left between them. The CDR3 loop reads CASRPKGLKRRERNQPQHF. CDR3 bases: TGTGCCAGCAGGCCAAAGGGATTAAAAAGGAGGGAACGCAATCAGCCCCAGCATTTT.

The chain combines TRBV30 with TRBJ2-7; TRBD2 might be the D (5 bases). This CDR3 has 12 residues. V was cut by 1 base and J by 5 bases, with 9 bases left in between. CDR1 and CDR2 from the germline V gene are GTSNPN and SVGIG (reference sequence). CDR3: CAWSARGDEQYF. DNA for the CDR3: TGTGCCTGGAGTGCCCGGGGTGACGAGCAGTACTTC.

The chain joins TRBV7-9 to TRBJ1-4; a weak D match, TRBD1 (6 bases). This CDR3 region has 14 residues. Trimming cost V 3 bases and J 8 bases, with 13 bases left between them. Germline V gene sequence: CDR1 SEHNR, CDR2 FQNEAQ (reference sequence). DNA for the CDR3: TGTGCCAGCAGCTTTTTCAGGGGTGGAGAAAAACTGTTTTTT. Residues: CASSFFRGGEKLFF.

The J gene is TRBJ2-1, the V gene TRBV7-3; 7 bases line up with TRBD2. The V segment lost 4 bases and the J segment 12 bases; nucleotides outside the gene matches: 6. Germline V gives CDR1 SGHTA, CDR2 FQGTGA. The CDR3 sequence is 12 residues long. CDR3 nucleotide sequence: TGTGCCAGCAGCTCCCCGGGGGGTCCGCAGTTCTTC. Amino acid sequence: CASSSPGGPQFF. The complete variable domain, with remaining parts taken from reference TRBV7-3 and TRBJ2-1, reads GAGVSQTPSNKVTEKGKYVELRCDPISGHTALYWYRQSLGQGPEFLIYFQGTGAADDSGLPNDRFFAVRPEGSVSTLKIQRTERGDSAVYLCASSSPGGPQFFGPGTRLTVL.

CDR3 in amino acids: CASSEALGNTIYF. The CDR3, as DNA: TGTGCCAGCAGTGAAGCCCTAGGAAACACCATATATTTT. The chain carries TRBV2 and TRBJ1-3; D gene ambiguous. Between the trimmed V and J ends, which lost 0 bases and 4 bases, there was a span of 4 bases. CDR3 length: 13 amino acids. Looked up from germline, CDR1 is SNHLY and CDR2 is FYNNEI.

The J gene is TRBJ1-1, the V gene TRBV12-5; no firm D call. Between the trimmed V and J ends, which lost 6 bases and 8 bases, there was a span of 10 bases. CDR3 length: 11 residues. Germline-derived CDR1 and CDR2 are LGHNT and FRNRAP. The DNA for the CDR3 is TGTGCTAGTGGGGTCGGAGGGGAAGCTTTCTTT. Translated, it gives CASGVGGEAFF.

The V call is TRBV4-1, the J call TRBJ1-4; TRBD1 is a possible D gene (6 bases). V gave up 1 base and J gave up 6 bases, with 12 bases separating them. This CDR3 is built from 15 residues. Looked up from germline, CDR1 is MGHRA and CDR2 is YSYEKL. The CDR3 is CASSQAWGGDEKLFF. CDR3 sequence (DNA): TGCGCCAGCAGCCAAGCTTGGGGGGGCGATGAAAAACTGTTTTTT.

The chain recombines TRBV29-1 with TRBJ1-5, with unresolved D. CDR1 and CDR2 (germline): SQVTM, ANQGSEA. The CDR3 loop spans 13 amino acids. Trimming shortened V by 3 bases and J by 7 bases, and 13 bases separated the two germline ends. The CDR3 loop reads CSVDPGSGQPQHF. The CDR3 DNA sequence: TGCAGCGTTGACCCGGGGAGTGGGCAGCCCCAGCATTTT.

The chain recombines TRBV12-3 or TRBV12-4 with TRBJ1-2; unclear D gene. The V gene lost 5 bases and the J gene lost 5 bases, with 9 bases spanning the gap. The CDR3 consists of 12 residues. The CDR3 region is CASSLRDYGYTF. CDR3 coding DNA: TGTGCCAGCAGTCTGCGGGATTATGGCTACACCTTC.

The chain has TRBV7-2 and TRBJ1-2; D call uncertain. V gave up 4 bases and J gave up 5 bases, with 11 bases separating them. This CDR3 spans 13 amino acids. Germline V lookup: CDR1 SGHTA, CDR2 FQGNSA. CDR3 protein: CASSSRGGYGYTF. CDR3 nucleotides: TGTGCCAGCAGCTCCCGCGGAGGATATGGCTACACCTTC.

The genes are TRBV9 and TRBJ2-1; no clear D. This CDR3 region has 11 residues. Germline-derived CDR1 and CDR2 are SGDLS and YYNGEE. The V and J ends lost 4 bases and 5 bases respectively, with 4 bases between them. The CDR3 DNA follows: TGTGCCAGCAGCTTTAACAATGAGCAGTTCTTC. Translating gives CASSFNNEQFF. The variable domain in full, with the rest retrieved from reference TRBV9 and TRBJ2-1, is DSGVTQTPKHLITATGQRVTLRCSPRSGDLSVYWYQQSLDQGLQFLIQYYNGEERAKGNILERFSAQQFPDLHSELNLSSLELGDSALYFCASSFNNEQFFGPGTRLTVL.

CDR3 in DNA: TGTGCCTGGAGTGAAGGCAGGTGGGGGACACAGGGCGGCGGCTACACCTTC. It codes for CAWSEGRWGTQGGGYTF. The gene calls are TRBV30 and TRBJ1-2; a possible D gene is TRBD1 (6 bases). Germline loops: CDR1 GTSNPN, CDR2 SVGIG (reference sequence). The germline V and J ends were trimmed by 1 base and 8 bases, with 26 bases remaining between them. The length of the CDR3 is 17 residues.

To note about this clone: Other DNA sequences of this sample code for an identical CDR3. The chain employs TRBV6-1 and TRBJ1-2, with 7 bases identical to TRBD1. V was pared by 3 bases and J by 5 bases, with 6 bases of the junction left unmatched. CDR3 size: 14 residues. Germline-derived CDR1 and CDR2 are MNHNS and SASEGT. As DNA, the CDR3 is TGTGCCAGCAGTGAGCCGGGACAGCCGTATGGCTACACCTTC. Its protein product is CASSEPGQPYGYTF.

The gene calls are TRBV7-9 and TRBJ1-1, with D possibly TRBD1 on 5 matching bases. Trimming took off 3 bases at V and 5 bases at J, with 10 bases between the two ends. The CDR3 is made up of 13 amino acids. The germline V gene encodes CDR1 SEHNR and CDR2 FQNEAQ (reference sequence). The CDR3 DNA follows: TGTGCCAGCAGCTTGACAGCCGGGACTGAAGCTTTCTTT. Protein sequence: CASSLTAGTEAFF. The full variable domain, completed using reference TRBV7-9 and TRBJ1-1, is DTGVSQNPRHKITKRGQNVTFRCDPISEHNRLYWYRQTLGQGPEFLTYFQNEAQLEKSRLLSDRFSAERPKGSFSTLEIQRTEQGDSAMYLCASSLTAGTEAFFGQGTRLTVV.

The chain combines TRBV5-1 with TRBJ2-1; the match to TRBD2 covers 10 bases. Losses at the gene ends were 5 bases for V and 4 bases for J; bases not matched to a gene: 6. The length of the CDR3 is 15 residues. CDR1 is SGHRS and CDR2 is YFSETQ in the germline V gene. The CDR3 region has the DNA TGCGCCAGCAGACTAGGTAGCGGGGGGTACAATGAGCAGTTCTTC. Protein: CASRLGSGGYNEQFF.

The genes are TRBV25-1 and TRBJ2-1, with 8 bases identical to TRBD1. The CDR3 runs 15 residues. In germline, CDR1 is MGHDK, CDR2 SYGVNS. J was trimmed by 2 bases and V by 3 bases; bases with no gene match: 3. CDR3 sequence reads: CASSDATGAYNEQFF. CDR3 nucleotide sequence: TGTGCCAGCAGTGATGCGACAGGGGCCTACAATGAGCAGTTCTTC.

The chain recombines TRBV5-1 with TRBJ2-7; D remains unclear. Germline loops: CDR1 SGHRS, CDR2 YFSETQ. This CDR3 is 12 amino acids long. The V gene lost 3 bases and the J gene lost 0 bases, with 4 bases spanning the gap. The chain's CDR3 is CASSSNSYEQYF. Here the CDR3 DNA reads TGCGCCAGCAGCTCCAACTCCTACGAGCAGTACTTC.